The rows below give T cell receptor beta chains drawn from one sample of a study of blood T cell repertoires in COVID-19. Profiling relied on immunoSEQ multiplex PCR, and the TCRdb table lists in-frame clones only, not all of them. The sample lists 330,000 or so clones; more than 70% were seen once. The sample taken for sequencing was PBMCs or T cells enriched from blood (not recorded which). The receptors stem from a man aged 35 to 55 in a cohort exposed to, infected with or recovered from COVID-19 (not recorded which). Both conserved end residues are part of each CDR3. Fields, in order: D gene, V gene, clone size, J gene, CDR3 protein, CDR3 DNA. D genes are given only for firm matches. Some rows have no size entry. The others give once, few or many, or a class for an expanded clone.

D gene: NA
V gene: TRBV6-1
clone size: NA
J gene: TRBJ1-1
CDR3 protein: CASKTDRGTEAFF
CDR3 DNA: TGTGCCAGCAAAACAGACCGTGGCACTGAAGCTTTCTTT

D gene: TRBD2
V gene: TRBV2
clone size: NA
J gene: TRBJ2-3
CDR3 protein: CASSGQAGVSDTQYF
CDR3 DNA: TGTGCCAGCAGTGGGCAAGCGGGAGTTTCAGATACGCAGTATTTT

D gene: TRBD2
V gene: TRBV15
clone size: NA
J gene: TRBJ2-5
CDR3 protein: CATTPAGVETQYF
CDR3 DNA: TGTGCCACCACGCCAGCGGGAGTGGAAACCCAGTACTTC

D gene: NA
V gene: TRBV30
clone size: NA
J gene: TRBJ1-6
CDR3 protein: CAWSANRVVDSPLHF
CDR3 DNA: TGTGCCTGGAGTGCCAACAGGGTGGTAGATTCACCCCTCCACTTT

D gene: TRBD1
V gene: TRBV10-3
clone size: once
J gene: TRBJ2-4
CDR3 protein: CAIKVSPGGTKSIQYF
CDR3 DNA: TGTGCCATCAAGGTCTCTCCAGGGGGAACCAAAAGCATTCAGTACTTC

D gene: TRBD1
V gene: TRBV30
clone size: NA
J gene: TRBJ1-2
CDR3 protein: CAWSVGTGYGYTF
CDR3 DNA: TGTGCCTGGAGTGTCGGGACAGGCTATGGCTACACCTTC

D gene: NA
V gene: TRBV3-1/TRBV3-2
clone size: NA
J gene: TRBJ1-1
CDR3 protein: CASSQGAVEAFF
CDR3 DNA: TGTGCCAGCAGCCAAGGGGCAGTTGAAGCTTTCTTT

D gene: NA
V gene: TRBV15
clone size: NA
J gene: TRBJ2-5
CDR3 protein: CATSRDVIQETQYF
CDR3 DNA: TGTGCCACCAGCAGAGATGTAATCCAAGAGACCCAGTACTTC

D gene: NA
V gene: TRBV9
clone size: NA
J gene: TRBJ2-7
CDR3 protein: CASSVGREGAYEQYF
CDR3 DNA: TGTGCCAGCAGCGTAGGGCGGGAAGGGGCCTACGAGCAGTACTTC

D gene: NA
V gene: TRBV30
clone size: NA
J gene: TRBJ2-1
CDR3 protein: CAWSVQVDEQFF
CDR3 DNA: TGTGCCTGGAGTGTACAGGTTGATGAGCAGTTCTTC

D gene: NA
V gene: TRBV7-9
clone size: NA
J gene: TRBJ1-3
CDR3 protein: CASSYTGAGNTIYF
CDR3 DNA: TGTGCCAGCAGCTACACGGGTGCTGGAAACACCATATATTTT

D gene: TRBD2
V gene: TRBV7-9
clone size: NA
J gene: TRBJ2-7
CDR3 protein: CASTGAGASYEQYF
CDR3 DNA: TGTGCCAGCACCGGAGCGGGAGCCTCCTACGAGCAGTACTTC

D gene: TRBD2
V gene: TRBV4-1
clone size: NA
J gene: TRBJ2-5
CDR3 protein: CASSLQSLAGETQYF
CDR3 DNA: TGCGCCAGCAGCCTCCAGTCACTAGCGGGAGAGACCCAGTACTTC

D gene: NA
V gene: TRBV30
clone size: NA
J gene: TRBJ1-1
CDR3 protein: CAWSSPIGDAFF
CDR3 DNA: TGTGCCTGGAGTTCTCCCATTGGAGATGCTTTCTTT

D gene: NA
V gene: TRBV5-1
clone size: NA
J gene: TRBJ2-2
CDR3 protein: CASSHSRLANTGELFF
CDR3 DNA: TGCGCCAGCAGCCACTCCCGACTAGCGAACACCGGGGAGCTGTTTTTT

D gene: NA
V gene: TRBV6-5
clone size: NA
J gene: TRBJ1-2
CDR3 protein: CASTPGQIYGYTF
CDR3 DNA: TGTGCCAGCACCCCTGGACAGATCTATGGCTACACCTTC

D gene: NA
V gene: TRBV19
clone size: once
J gene: TRBJ2-1
CDR3 protein: CASSFQLASYNEQFF
CDR3 DNA: TGTGCCAGTTCATTTCAACTAGCTTCCTACAATGAGCAGTTCTTC

D gene: TRBD1
V gene: TRBV6-5
clone size: NA
J gene: TRBJ1-2
CDR3 protein: CASSLDREYGYTF
CDR3 DNA: TGTGCCAGCAGTCTGGACAGGGAGTATGGCTACACCTTC

D gene: NA
V gene: TRBV3-1/TRBV3-2
clone size: NA
J gene: TRBJ2-1
CDR3 protein: CASSQAGNEQFF
CDR3 DNA: TGTGCCAGCAGCCAAGCGGGCAATGAGCAGTTCTTC

D gene: NA
V gene: TRBV12-3/TRBV12-4
clone size: NA
J gene: TRBJ1-2
CDR3 protein: CASSFLYGYTF
CDR3 DNA: TGTGCCAGCAGTTTTCTCTATGGCTACACCTTC

D gene: NA
V gene: TRBV28
clone size: NA
J gene: TRBJ2-7
CDR3 protein: CASIPAGTLYEQYF
CDR3 DNA: TGTGCCAGCATCCCCGCAGGGACTCTCTACGAGCAGTACTTC

D gene: TRBD2
V gene: TRBV5-4
clone size: NA
J gene: TRBJ2-1
CDR3 protein: CASSPGGTSGIFEQFF
CDR3 DNA: TGTGCCAGCAGCCCCGGGGGGACTAGCGGGATTTTTGAGCAGTTCTTC

D gene: NA
V gene: TRBV7-9
clone size: NA
J gene: TRBJ1-5
CDR3 protein: CASSLGTKDQPQHF
CDR3 DNA: TGTGCCAGCAGCTTAGGGACAAAAGATCAGCCCCAGCATTTT

D gene: NA
V gene: TRBV7-3
clone size: NA
J gene: TRBJ2-7
CDR3 protein: CASSLTPQNNEQYF
CDR3 DNA: TGTGCCAGCAGCTTAACCCCCCAAAACAACGAGCAGTACTTC

D gene: TRBD2
V gene: TRBV19
clone size: NA
J gene: TRBJ2-2
CDR3 protein: CASSIEREGRITGELFF
CDR3 DNA: TGTGCCAGTAGTATTGAGCGGGAGGGCCGGATCACCGGGGAGCTGTTTTTT

D gene: NA
V gene: TRBV5-1
clone size: NA
J gene: TRBJ2-6
CDR3 protein: CASSEKVLSSGANVLTF
CDR3 DNA: TGCGCCAGCAGCGAAAAAGTGTTGAGCTCTGGGGCCAACGTCCTGACTTTC

D gene: NA
V gene: TRBV4-1
clone size: NA
J gene: TRBJ1-1
CDR3 protein: CASSQGTANTEAFF
CDR3 DNA: TGCGCCAGCAGCCAAGGGACAGCGAACACTGAAGCTTTCTTT

D gene: NA
V gene: TRBV7-8
clone size: NA
J gene: TRBJ2-7
CDR3 protein: CASTQRQNSLVNEQYF
CDR3 DNA: TGTGCCAGCACCCAGCGGCAAAATTCGCTTGTGAACGAGCAGTACTTC

D gene: TRBD1
V gene: TRBV4-1
clone size: once
J gene: TRBJ1-2
CDR3 protein: CASSQPGQASYGYTF
CDR3 DNA: TGCGCCAGCAGCCAGCCCGGACAGGCGAGCTATGGCTACACCTTC

D gene: NA
V gene: TRBV2
clone size: NA
J gene: TRBJ2-7
CDR3 protein: CASRGYRDGEQYF
CDR3 DNA: TGTGCCAGCAGGGGGTACAGGGATGGCGAGCAGTACTTC

D gene: TRBD1
V gene: TRBV6-4
clone size: NA
J gene: TRBJ1-2
CDR3 protein: CASSGTGGGYTF
CDR3 DNA: TGTGCCAGCAGTGGGACAGGGGGCGGCTACACCTTC

D gene: NA
V gene: TRBV7-2
clone size: NA
J gene: TRBJ1-1
CDR3 protein: CASSPGGRNTEAFF
CDR3 DNA: TGTGCCAGCAGCCCCGGGGGGAGGAACACTGAAGCTTTCTTT

D gene: TRBD2
V gene: TRBV7-2
clone size: NA
J gene: TRBJ2-1
CDR3 protein: CASSLGGRGYNEQFF
CDR3 DNA: TGTGCCAGCAGCTTAGGCGGGAGGGGTTACAATGAGCAGTTCTTC

D gene: TRBD2
V gene: TRBV3-1/TRBV3-2
clone size: few
J gene: TRBJ2-7
CDR3 protein: CASSQGLAGIYEQYF
CDR3 DNA: TGTGCCAGCAGCCAAGGACTAGCGGGAATATACGAGCAGTACTTC

D gene: NA
V gene: TRBV2
clone size: NA
J gene: TRBJ1-5
CDR3 protein: CASSEEKPGQRNQPQHF
CDR3 DNA: TGTGCCAGCAGTGAAGAAAAACCGGGACAACGGAATCAGCCCCAGCATTTT

D gene: TRBD1
V gene: TRBV7-2
clone size: NA
J gene: TRBJ1-1
CDR3 protein: CASSPGTEAFF
CDR3 DNA: TGTGCCAGCAGCCCCGGGACAGAGGCTTTCTTT

D gene: TRBD1
V gene: TRBV6-5
clone size: NA
J gene: TRBJ2-7
CDR3 protein: CASIVGQGYYEQYF
CDR3 DNA: TGTGCCAGCATCGTCGGACAGGGGTACTACGAGCAGTACTTC

D gene: TRBD1
V gene: TRBV10-3
clone size: NA
J gene: TRBJ2-7
CDR3 protein: CAIREGQGSSYEQYF
CDR3 DNA: TGTGCCATCAGAGAGGGACAGGGAAGCTCCTACGAGCAGTACTTC

D gene: TRBD2
V gene: TRBV2
clone size: NA
J gene: TRBJ2-2
CDR3 protein: CANRRTSGKTGELFF
CDR3 DNA: TGTGCCAACAGGAGGACTAGCGGGAAAACCGGGGAGCTGTTTTTT

D gene: NA
V gene: TRBV9
clone size: NA
J gene: TRBJ2-7
CDR3 protein: CASSLSGQDSYEQYF
CDR3 DNA: TGTGCCAGCAGCCTAAGCGGGCAGGACTCCTACGAGCAGTACTTC

D gene: NA
V gene: TRBV19
clone size: once
J gene: TRBJ2-7
CDR3 protein: CASSPGVSYEQYF
CDR3 DNA: TGTGCCAGTAGTCCGGGGGTCTCCTACGAGCAGTACTTC

D gene: NA
V gene: TRBV27
clone size: NA
J gene: TRBJ1-1
CDR3 protein: CASSWNYMNTEAFF
CDR3 DNA: TGTGCCAGCAGTTGGAACTACATGAACACTGAAGCTTTCTTT

D gene: TRBD2
V gene: TRBV3-1/TRBV3-2
clone size: NA
J gene: TRBJ2-7
CDR3 protein: CASSQGGTSGLYEQYF
CDR3 DNA: TGTGCCAGCAGCCAAGGCGGGACTAGCGGCCTCTACGAGCAGTACTTC

D gene: TRBD1
V gene: TRBV29-1
clone size: NA
J gene: TRBJ2-1
CDR3 protein: CSVRDGTGPFF
CDR3 DNA: TGCAGCGTTAGAGACGGGACAGGGCCGTTCTTC

D gene: NA
V gene: TRBV3-1/TRBV3-2
clone size: once
J gene: TRBJ2-7
CDR3 protein: CASSQDVARSYEQYF
CDR3 DNA: TGTGCCAGCAGCCAAGATGTTGCGCGATCCTACGAGCAGTACTTC

D gene: NA
V gene: TRBV18
clone size: NA
J gene: TRBJ1-4
CDR3 protein: CASSLSAPTRANEKLFF
CDR3 DNA: TGTGCCAGCTCACTCTCCGCCCCCACCCGGGCTAATGAAAAACTGTTTTTT

D gene: TRBD1
V gene: TRBV12-5
clone size: NA
J gene: TRBJ1-4
CDR3 protein: CASGFRDRVNEKLFF
CDR3 DNA: TGTGCTAGTGGTTTCCGGGACAGGGTCAATGAAAAACTGTTTTTT

D gene: NA
V gene: TRBV4-2
clone size: NA
J gene: TRBJ2-7
CDR3 protein: CASSPGGAFGSYEQYF
CDR3 DNA: TGTGCCAGCAGCCCCGGAGGGGCGTTCGGCTCCTACGAGCAGTACTTC

D gene: NA
V gene: TRBV28
clone size: NA
J gene: TRBJ2-7
CDR3 protein: CASSLKSYEQYF
CDR3 DNA: TGTGCCAGCAGTTTAAAATCGTACGAGCAGTACTTC

D gene: TRBD2
V gene: TRBV28
clone size: NA
J gene: TRBJ2-1
CDR3 protein: CASSSTSGRAYNEQFF
CDR3 DNA: TGTGCCAGCAGTTCGACTAGCGGGAGGGCCTACAATGAGCAGTTCTTC

D gene: NA
V gene: TRBV5-1
clone size: NA
J gene: TRBJ2-1
CDR3 protein: CASSNAGGNVHEQFF
CDR3 DNA: TGCGCCAGCAGTAATGCAGGCGGGAACGTCCATGAGCAGTTCTTC

D gene: TRBD1
V gene: TRBV7-9
clone size: NA
J gene: TRBJ1-2
CDR3 protein: CASSLDGQGIGYTF
CDR3 DNA: TGTGCCAGCAGCTTAGACGGACAGGGAATTGGCTACACCTTC

D gene: TRBD1
V gene: TRBV3-1/TRBV3-2
clone size: NA
J gene: TRBJ2-7
CDR3 protein: CASRSRGTGHSYEQYF
CDR3 DNA: TGTGCCAGCAGATCGCGCGGGACAGGACACTCCTACGAGCAGTACTTC

D gene: NA
V gene: TRBV3-1/TRBV3-2
clone size: once
J gene: TRBJ1-5
CDR3 protein: CASSQAGGGQPQHF
CDR3 DNA: TGTGCCAGCAGCCAAGCGGGGGGTGGGCAGCCCCAGCATTTT

D gene: TRBD2
V gene: TRBV28
clone size: NA
J gene: TRBJ2-7
CDR3 protein: CASSIGLAGVRYEQYF
CDR3 DNA: TGTGCCAGCAGCATCGGGCTAGCGGGAGTGAGGTACGAGCAGTACTTC

D gene: TRBD1
V gene: TRBV5-6
clone size: once
J gene: TRBJ2-1
CDR3 protein: CASSLATGDEQFF
CDR3 DNA: TGTGCCAGCAGCTTGGCCACAGGGGATGAGCAGTTCTTC

D gene: NA
V gene: TRBV7-9
clone size: NA
J gene: TRBJ2-7
CDR3 protein: CASSLTATYEQYF
CDR3 DNA: TGTGCCAGCAGCTTAACCGCGACCTACGAGCAGTACTTC